The 11 T cell receptor beta chains in this list originate from one sample, sequenced in a study of technical replicates of blood from a handful of donors. Here immunoSEQ multiplex PCR was the method, and the copy in TCRdb shows in-frame clones only, minus some. Among 75,000 to 100,000 clones listed, approximately 94% were seen once. The source material was T cells isolated from PBMCs. Source of these receptors: a human donor in good health.

The J gene is TRBJ2-6, the V gene TRBV14; no firm D call. The ends were cut back, 1 base at V and 4 bases at J, with 11 bases in the middle. Germline V gives CDR1 SGHDN, CDR2 FVKESK. The CDR3 extends over 16 amino acids. CDR3 region: CASSQVFGTGANVLTF. As DNA, the CDR3 is TGTGCCAGCAGCCAAGTATTCGGTACCGGGGCCAACGTCCTGACTTTC.

This chain joins TRBV12-2 and TRBJ2-7; the table's D call TRBD2 went unverified against the DNA. TRBV12-2 is labeled a pseudogene. This CDR3 is 17 amino acids long. CDR3 nucleotides: TGTGCAAGTCCCCATCTGGGCGGACTCTCTTCTTTTTACGAGCAGTACTTC. Its protein product is CASPHLGGLSSFYEQYF.

The rearrangement uses TRBV27 and TRBJ1-4, with D maybe TRBD1 (6 bases). This CDR3 comprises 14 residues. Trimming shortened V by 8 bases and J by 0 bases, and 10 bases separated the two germline ends. In germline, CDR1 is MNHEY, CDR2 SMNVEV (reference sequence). CDR3 sequence (DNA): TGTGCCAGCCAGGGGCATGCAACTAATGAAAAACTGTTTTTT. Amino acid sequence: CASQGHATNEKLFF. The variable domain in full, completed from reference TRBV27 and TRBJ1-4, reads EAQVTQNPRYLITVTGKKLTVTCSQNMNHEYMSWYRQDPGLGLRQIYYSMNVEVTDKGDVPEGYKVSRKEKRNFPLILESPSPNQTSLYFCASQGHATNEKLFFGSGTQLSVL.

This chain links TRBV7-9 with TRBJ1-2, with TRBD1 identical over 10 bases. Germline V gene lookup returns CDR1 SEHNR and CDR2 FQNEAQ (reference sequence). There are 15 residues in the CDR3. V lost 5 bases to trimming and J lost 4 bases; unmatched junction nucleotides: 7. DNA for the CDR3: TGTGCCAGCAGCCCTGGACAGGGGGTCTTCTATGGCTACACCTTC. It translates to CASSPGQGVFYGYTF.

The chain links TRBV10-2 to TRBJ2-7; the match to TRBD2 covers 11 bases. The CDR3 has 15 amino acids. Trimming at V came to 7 bases and at J to 6 bases, leaving 11 bases not matched to a gene. CDR1 and CDR2 from the germline V gene are WSHSY and SAAADI. CDR3 region: CASTSTSGSLTEQYF. As DNA, the CDR3 is TGCGCCAGCACCTCAACTAGCGGGAGTTTAACCGAGCAGTACTTC.

The sample holds a few counts of this clone. This sequence joins TRBV30 and TRBJ1-1; maybe TRBD1 (5 bases). Between the trimmed V and J ends, which lost 2 bases and 3 bases, there was a span of 10 bases. The CDR3 has 13 residues. CDR1 is GTSNPN, CDR2 SVGIG, per germline (reference sequence). CDR3: CAWSLQGYTEAFF. CDR3 bases: TGTGCCTGGAGTCTGCAGGGCTACACTGAAGCTTTCTTT. Variable domain in full (rest from reference TRBV30 and TRBJ1-1): SQTIHQWPATLVQPVGSPLSLECTVEGTSNPNLYWYRQAAGRGLQLLFYSVGIGQISSEVPQNLSASRPQDRQFILSSKKLLLSDSGFYLCAWSLQGYTEAFFGQGTRLTVV.

The CDR3 DNA follows: TGCGCCAGCAGTGAGAAGGGGGAGTTTCTGAATGAAAAACTGTTTTTT. Translated: CASSEKGEFLNEKLFF. The V and J genes are TRBV10-2 and TRBJ1-4, with D possibly being TRBD1 (6 bases). The CDR3 covers 16 residues. V lost 2 bases and J 5 bases, leaving 15 bases between the germline ends. Germline CDR1 WSHSY, CDR2 SAAADI.

The chain uses TRBV6-5 and TRBJ2-7; tentatively, D is TRBD1 (6 bases). The CDR3 length is 15 residues. V dropped 0 bases and J dropped 1 base, with 10 bases sitting between them. The V gene's germline CDR1 is MNHEY and CDR2 SVGAGI. The CDR3 reads CASSYSPTGSYEQYF. The CDR3 bases are TGTGCCAGCAGTTACTCACCTACAGGGTCCTACGAGCAGTACTTC.

The gene calls are TRBV29-1 and TRBJ2-1, with 7 bases matching TRBD2. Unmatched junction bases numbered 2, after V lost 5 bases and J lost 1 base. This CDR3 has 13 amino acids. Germline values: CDR1 SQVTM, CDR2 ANQGSEA. The CDR3 is CSVTSASYNEQFF. DNA for the CDR3: TGCAGCGTTACTAGCGCTTCCTACAATGAGCAGTTCTTC.

The J gene is TRBJ1-3, the V gene TRBV5-6; no reliable D call. This CDR3 is built from 15 residues. Germline V gene sequence: CDR1 SGHDT, CDR2 YYEEEE. Trimming took off 1 base at V and 0 bases at J, with 8 bases between the two ends. CDR3 amino acids: CASSLYFVSGNTIYF. CDR3 bases: TGTGCCAGCAGCTTGTACTTCGTCTCTGGAAACACCATATATTTT. Variable domain in full (rest from reference TRBV5-6 and TRBJ1-3): DAGVTQSPTHLIKTRGQQVTLRCSPKSGHDTVSWYQQALGQGPQFIFQYYEEEERQRGNFPDRFSGHQFPNYSSELNVNALLLGDSALYLCASSLYFVSGNTIYFGEGSWLTVV.

The chain links TRBV7-2 to TRBJ2-5, with TRBD1 matching over 8 bases. The germline V gene has CDR1 SGHTA and CDR2 FQGNSA. This CDR3 contains 17 residues. V lost 2 bases to trimming and J lost 2 bases; unmatched junction nucleotides: 10. Written as DNA, the CDR3 is TGTGCCAGCAGCTTATATACAGGGGGGTTGAGTCAAGAGACCCAGTACTTC. Protein product: CASSLYTGGLSQETQYF.